These T cell receptor beta chains were read from a single sample in a study of T cell repertoires in cytomegalovirus infection. In TCRdb, the reads were re-called with MiXCR into one record per CDR3 protein. The sample contains roughly 310,000 distinct CDR3 sequences, about 17% of which appear only once. The sequenced material came from PBMCs. These receptors all stem from a human donor in good health (CMV status not recorded). Some clones in this sample may be carry-over from other donors' samples. Both conserved end residues are part of each CDR3. The order of the fields is D gene, clone size, V gene, J gene, CDR3 protein, CDR3 DNA. D genes are given only for firm matches. The size of a clone is reported for some rows only, either as once, few or many, or as a class for expanded clones.

TRBD1	many	TRBV7-2	TRBJ2-5	CASSQARQGMGWETQYF	TGTGCCAGCAGCCAAGCCAGACAGGGGATGGGGTGGGAGACCCAGTACTTC
-	-	TRBV20-1	TRBJ1-3	CSARQDDGGNTIYF	TGCAGTGCCCGACAGGACGACGGAGGAAACACCATATATTTT
-	few	TRBV18	TRBJ1-5	CASSRAPASNQPQHF	TGTGCCAGCTCACGTGCGCCAGCTAGCAATCAGCCCCAGCATTTT
TRBD1	-	TRBV29-1	TRBJ2-7	CSGLGQGTREQYF	TGCAGCGGTTTGGGACAGGGAACTCGGGAGCAGTACTTC
-	few	TRBV20-1	TRBJ1-5	CSASSPPWGGRNQPQHF	TGCAGTGCTAGTTCTCCCCCCTGGGGGGGACGGAATCAGCCCCAGCATTTT
TRBD2	few	TRBV29-1	TRBJ2-5	CSVYLAGDQETQYF	TGCAGCGTTTATCTAGCGGGGGACCAAGAGACCCAGTACTTC
TRBD1	many	TRBV12-3/TRBV12-4	TRBJ2-2	CASRPYRRVGTVGAGELFF	TGTGCCAGCAGACCCTACCGTCGAGTTGGGACAGTGGGGGCCGGGGAGCTGTTTTTT
TRBD2	-	TRBV11-2	TRBJ2-1	CASSPGSGGDNEQFF	TGTGCCAGCAGCCCTGGAAGCGGGGGGGACAATGAGCAGTTCTTC
TRBD1	many	TRBV7-2	TRBJ1-6	CASSLPSAGQGGWSSDSPLHF	TGTGCCAGCAGCTTACCCTCGGCGGGACAGGGAGGATGGAGTTCGGATTCACCCCTCCACTTT
-	many	TRBV7-3	TRBJ2-7	CASSLMAGASYEQYF	TGTGCCAGCAGCTTAATGGCGGGGGCCTCCTACGAGCAGTACTTC
TRBD2	-	TRBV28	TRBJ2-5	CASSFSGGRLSETQYF	TGTGCCAGCAGTTTTTCGGGGGGTCGATTATCGGAGACCCAGTACTTC
-	-	TRBV5-1	TRBJ1-5	CASSWGPSGQGLHF	TGCGCCAGCAGCTGGGGTCCATCAGGGCAAGGCCTTCATTTT
-	few	TRBV15	TRBJ1-5	CATSRDWTNQPQHF	TGTGCCACCAGCAGAGATTGGACAAATCAGCCCCAGCATTTT
-	-	TRBV19	TRBJ2-7	CASMGGLTEQYF	TGTGCCAGTATGGGGGGCCTCACCGAGCAGTACTTC
TRBD2	few	TRBV12-3/TRBV12-4	TRBJ2-2	CASSLISGGSGELFF	TGTGCCAGCAGTTTAATTAGCGGGGGGAGCGGGGAGCTGTTTTTT
-	few	TRBV6-2/TRBV6-3	TRBJ2-1	CASRGRQGPYNEQFF	TGTGCCAGCAGGGGCCGTCAGGGGCCTTACAATGAGCAGTTCTTC
-	many	TRBV25-1	TRBJ1-4	CASSEFGGDEKLFF	TGTGCCAGCAGTGAATTTGGAGGGGATGAAAAACTGTTTTTT
-	-	TRBV15	TRBJ1-5	CATSRWDQPQHF	TGTGCCACCAGCAGGTGGGATCAGCCCCAGCATTTT
TRBD1	few	TRBV6-6	TRBJ1-6	CASSYAGQGGSPLHF	TGTGCCAGCAGTTACGCGGGACAGGGAGGTTCACCCCTCCACTTT
-	-	TRBV2	TRBJ2-5	CASSGQEQETQYF	TGTGCCAGCAGTGGTCAGGAGCAAGAGACCCAGTACTTC
TRBD2	many	TRBV7-2	TRBJ2-6	CASSLTSGGAYGANVLTF	TGTGCCAGCAGCTTAACGAGCGGGGGGGCTTATGGGGCCAACGTCCTGACTTTC